This TCR beta chain was profiled in a study of response to subunit inactivated influenza vaccine. Findings of the study overall: New T cells are recruited in small numbers by each seasonal influenza vaccination, according to the authors' suggestion.

Per the germline V gene, CDR1 is LGHNA and CDR2 is YSLEER. This CDR3 spans 15 amino acids. V trimming: 3 bases; J trimming: 4 bases; junction bases outside the gene matches: 4. Remarks on this clonotype: Its cognate antigen is unknown.

TCRdb recomputed calls from the RT-PCR reads with MiXCR, one row per CDR3 protein. This sample has 280,000 or so distinct CDR3 sequences, with 21% found just once. The chain combines TRBV4-3 with TRBJ2-3, with TRBD1 matching 10 bases. The sample consisted of PBMCs from blood, taken less than 22 months after vaccination. The sequence was collected from a man aged 45 to 75 who received an inactivated influenza vaccine. In DNA form, the CDR3 reads TGCGCCAGCAGCCAGACAGGGGGCCTCTCAGATACGCAGTATTTT. Protein: CASSQTGGLSDTQYF.